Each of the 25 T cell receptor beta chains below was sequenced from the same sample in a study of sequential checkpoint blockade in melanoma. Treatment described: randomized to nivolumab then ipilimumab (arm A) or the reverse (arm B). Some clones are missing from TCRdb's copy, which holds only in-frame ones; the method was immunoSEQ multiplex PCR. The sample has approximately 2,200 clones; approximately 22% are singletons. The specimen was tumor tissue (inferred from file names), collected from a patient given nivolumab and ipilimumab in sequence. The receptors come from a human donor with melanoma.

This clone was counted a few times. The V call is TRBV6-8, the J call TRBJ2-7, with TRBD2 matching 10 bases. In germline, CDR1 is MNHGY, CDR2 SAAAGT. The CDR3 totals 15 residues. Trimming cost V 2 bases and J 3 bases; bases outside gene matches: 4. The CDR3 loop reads CASSYALAGDYEQYF. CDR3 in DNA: TGTGCCAGCAGTTACGCCCTAGCGGGGGACTACGAGCAGTACTTC.

The DNA of the CDR3 is TGTGCCAGTAGTACGACAGGGATCCAAGAGACCCAGTACTTC. Its protein product is CASSTTGIQETQYF. The chain carries TRBV19 and TRBJ2-5; 7 positions agree with TRBD1. The CDR3 runs to 14 residues. V gave up 4 bases and J gave up 1 base; unmatched junction bases: 3. The germline V gene has CDR1 LNHDA and CDR2 SQIVND (reference sequence).

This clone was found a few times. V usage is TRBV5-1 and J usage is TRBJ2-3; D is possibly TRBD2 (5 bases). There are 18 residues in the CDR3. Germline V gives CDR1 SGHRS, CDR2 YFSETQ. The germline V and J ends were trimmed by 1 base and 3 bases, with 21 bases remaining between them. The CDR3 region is CASSLWWSQVGETDTQYF. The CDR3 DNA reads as TGCGCCAGCAGCTTGTGGTGGAGCCAAGTTGGGGAGACAGATACGCAGTATTTT.

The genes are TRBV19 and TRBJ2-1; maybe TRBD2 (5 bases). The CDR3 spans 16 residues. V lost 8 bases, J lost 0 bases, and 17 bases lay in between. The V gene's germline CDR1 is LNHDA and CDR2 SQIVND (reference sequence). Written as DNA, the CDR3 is TGTGCCAGTGGGAGAAGTGGGTATTACTCCTACAATGAGCAGTTCTTC. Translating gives CASGRSGYYSYNEQFF. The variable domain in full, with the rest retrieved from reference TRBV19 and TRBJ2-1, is DGGITQSPKYLFRKEGQNVTLSCEQNLNHDAMYWYRQDPGQGLRLIYYSQIVNDFQKGDIAEGYSVSREKKESFPLTVTSAQKNPTAFYLCASGRSGYYSYNEQFFGPGTRLTVL.

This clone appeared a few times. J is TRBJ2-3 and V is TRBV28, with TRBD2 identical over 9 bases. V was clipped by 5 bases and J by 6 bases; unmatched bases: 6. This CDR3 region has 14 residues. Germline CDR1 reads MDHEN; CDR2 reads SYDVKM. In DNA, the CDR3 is TGTGCCAGCAGTCCCCTAGCGGGGTCGGATACGCAGTATTTT. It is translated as CASSPLAGSDTQYF.

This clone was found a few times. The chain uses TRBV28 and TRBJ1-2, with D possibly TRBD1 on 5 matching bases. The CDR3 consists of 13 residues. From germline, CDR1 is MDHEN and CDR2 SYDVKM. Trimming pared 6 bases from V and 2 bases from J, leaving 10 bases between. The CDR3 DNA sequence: TGTGCCAGCAGCGTCGACAGAAACTATGGCTACACCTTC. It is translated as CASSVDRNYGYTF.

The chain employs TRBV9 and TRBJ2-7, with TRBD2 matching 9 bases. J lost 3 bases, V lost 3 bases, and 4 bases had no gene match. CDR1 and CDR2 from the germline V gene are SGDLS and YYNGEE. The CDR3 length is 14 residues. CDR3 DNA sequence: TGTGCCAGCAGCGGCGGGACTAGCATCTACGAGCAGTACTTC. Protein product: CASSGGTSIYEQYF.

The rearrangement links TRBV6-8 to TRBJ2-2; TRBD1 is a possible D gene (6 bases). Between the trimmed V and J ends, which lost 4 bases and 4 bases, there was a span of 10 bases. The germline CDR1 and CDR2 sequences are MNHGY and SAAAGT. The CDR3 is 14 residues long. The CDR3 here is CASSFSGVTGELFF. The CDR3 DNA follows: TGTGCCAGCAGTTTCTCAGGGGTCACCGGGGAGCTGTTTTTT.

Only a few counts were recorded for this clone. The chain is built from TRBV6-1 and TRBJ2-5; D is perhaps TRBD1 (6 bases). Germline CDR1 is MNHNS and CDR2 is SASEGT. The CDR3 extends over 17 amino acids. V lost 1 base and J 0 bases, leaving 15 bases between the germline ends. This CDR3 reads CASSEEYRDLYQETQYF. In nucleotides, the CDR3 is TGTGCCAGCAGTGAAGAATACAGGGATTTATACCAAGAGACCCAGTACTTC.

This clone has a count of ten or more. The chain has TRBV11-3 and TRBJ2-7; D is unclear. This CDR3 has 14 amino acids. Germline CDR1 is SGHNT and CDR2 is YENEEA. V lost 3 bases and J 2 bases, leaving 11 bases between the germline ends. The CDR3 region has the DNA TGTGCCAGCAGCTTGGCGTACCCAGCCTACGAGCAGTACTTC. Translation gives CASSLAYPAYEQYF.

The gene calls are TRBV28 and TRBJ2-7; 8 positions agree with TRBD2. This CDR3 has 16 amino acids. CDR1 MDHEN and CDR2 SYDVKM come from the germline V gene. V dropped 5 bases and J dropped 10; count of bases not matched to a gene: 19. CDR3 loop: CASSLIQTGLVPRQYF. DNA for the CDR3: TGTGCCAGCAGTCTGATCCAGACGGGACTAGTTCCCCGACAGTACTTC.

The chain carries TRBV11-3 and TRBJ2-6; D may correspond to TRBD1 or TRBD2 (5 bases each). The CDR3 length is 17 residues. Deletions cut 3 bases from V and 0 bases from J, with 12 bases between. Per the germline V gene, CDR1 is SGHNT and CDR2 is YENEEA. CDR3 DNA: TGTGCCAGCAGCTTCTCCGGGACCAGCTCTGGGGCCAACGTCCTGACTTTC. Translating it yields CASSFSGTSSGANVLTF. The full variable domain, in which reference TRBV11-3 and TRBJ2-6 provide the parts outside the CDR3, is EAGVVQSPRYKIIEKKQPVAFWCNPISGHNTLYWYLQNLGQGPELLIRYENEEAVDDSQLPKDRFSAERLKGVDSTLKIQPAELGDSAVYLCASSFSGTSSGANVLTFGAGSRLTVL.

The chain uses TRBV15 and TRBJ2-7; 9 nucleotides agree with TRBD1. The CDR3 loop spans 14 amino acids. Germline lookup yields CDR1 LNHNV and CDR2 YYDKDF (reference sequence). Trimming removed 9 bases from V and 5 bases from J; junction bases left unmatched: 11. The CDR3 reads CATRGPGQGDEQYF. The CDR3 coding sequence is TGTGCCACGAGAGGCCCGGGACAGGGAGACGAGCAGTACTTC.

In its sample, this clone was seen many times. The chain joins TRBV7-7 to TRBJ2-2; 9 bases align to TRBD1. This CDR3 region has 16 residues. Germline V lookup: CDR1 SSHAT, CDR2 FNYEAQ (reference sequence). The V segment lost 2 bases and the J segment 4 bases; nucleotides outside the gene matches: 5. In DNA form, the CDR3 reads TGTGCCAGCAGCTTAACAGGGGGCATCGGCACCGGGGAGCTGTTTTTT. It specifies CASSLTGGIGTGELFF.

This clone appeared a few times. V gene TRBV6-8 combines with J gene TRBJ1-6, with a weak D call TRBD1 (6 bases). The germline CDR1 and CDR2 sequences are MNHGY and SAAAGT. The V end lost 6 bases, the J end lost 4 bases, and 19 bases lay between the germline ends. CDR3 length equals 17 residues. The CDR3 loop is CASSLGTQGTYNSPLHF. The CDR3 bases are TGTGCCAGCAGCCTCGGGACACAAGGGACTTATAATTCACCCCTCCACTTT.

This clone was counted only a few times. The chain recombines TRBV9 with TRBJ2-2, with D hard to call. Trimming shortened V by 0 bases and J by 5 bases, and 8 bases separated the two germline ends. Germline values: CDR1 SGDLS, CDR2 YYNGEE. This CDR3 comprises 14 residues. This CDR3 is CASSVDPVTGELFF. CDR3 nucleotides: TGTGCCAGCAGCGTAGATCCGGTTACCGGGGAGCTGTTTTTT.

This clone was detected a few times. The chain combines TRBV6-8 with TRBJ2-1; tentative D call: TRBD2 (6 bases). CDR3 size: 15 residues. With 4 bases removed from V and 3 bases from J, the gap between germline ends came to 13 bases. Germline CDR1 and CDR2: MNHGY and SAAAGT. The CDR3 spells CASSFWDLNYNEQFF. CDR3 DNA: TGTGCCAGCAGTTTCTGGGACTTAAACTACAATGAGCAGTTCTTC.

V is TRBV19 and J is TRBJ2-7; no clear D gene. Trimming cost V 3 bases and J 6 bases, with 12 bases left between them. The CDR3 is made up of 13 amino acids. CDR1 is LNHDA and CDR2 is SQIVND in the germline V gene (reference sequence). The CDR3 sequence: CASSIHYQREQYF. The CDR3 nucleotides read TGTGCCAGTAGTATTCACTACCAGCGCGAGCAGTACTTC.

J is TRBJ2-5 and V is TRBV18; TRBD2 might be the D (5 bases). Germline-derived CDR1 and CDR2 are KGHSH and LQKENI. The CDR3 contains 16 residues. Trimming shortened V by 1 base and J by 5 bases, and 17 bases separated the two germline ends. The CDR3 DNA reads TGTGCCAGCTCACCACGCGGTAGCGCCGCCGGGGAGACCCAGTACTTC. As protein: CASSPRGSAAGETQYF.

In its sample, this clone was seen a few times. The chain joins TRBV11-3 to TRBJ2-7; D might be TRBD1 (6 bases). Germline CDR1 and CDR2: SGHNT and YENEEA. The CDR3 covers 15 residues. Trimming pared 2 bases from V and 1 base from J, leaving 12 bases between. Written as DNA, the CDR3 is TGTGCCAGCAGCTTAAACAGGGTCCCTTCCTACGAGCAGTACTTC. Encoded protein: CASSLNRVPSYEQYF.

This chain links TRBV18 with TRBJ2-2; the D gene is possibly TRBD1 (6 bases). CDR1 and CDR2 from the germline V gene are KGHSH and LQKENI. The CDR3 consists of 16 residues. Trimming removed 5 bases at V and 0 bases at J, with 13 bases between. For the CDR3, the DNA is TGTGCCAGCTCATTCAGGGGAGACGCGAACACCGGGGAGCTGTTTTTT. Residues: CASSFRGDANTGELFF.

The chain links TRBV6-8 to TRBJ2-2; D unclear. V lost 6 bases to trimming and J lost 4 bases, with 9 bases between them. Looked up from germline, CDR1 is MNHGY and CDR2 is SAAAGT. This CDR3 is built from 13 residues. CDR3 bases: TGTGCCAGCAGAGACACGGGCACCGGGGAGCTGTTTTTT. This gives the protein CASRDTGTGELFF.

CDR3 DNA sequence: TGCGCCAGCAGCCAAGACCGCGCGGGAGTTCAGCAGTTCTTC. Translation gives CASSQDRAGVQQFF. The V call is TRBV23-1, the J call TRBJ2-1, with TRBD2 matching over 7 bases. TRBV23-1 is an open reading frame whose function is uncertain. J was trimmed by 11 bases and V by 6 bases; bases with no gene match: 13. The CDR3 has 14 residues.

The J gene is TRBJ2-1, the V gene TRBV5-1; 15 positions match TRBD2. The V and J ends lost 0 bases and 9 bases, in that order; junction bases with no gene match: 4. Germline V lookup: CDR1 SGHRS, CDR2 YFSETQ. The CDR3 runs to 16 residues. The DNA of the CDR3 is TGCGCCAGCAGCTTGGCAGGACTAGCGGGAGGGAGTGAGCAGTTCTTC. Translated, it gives CASSLAGLAGGSEQFF.

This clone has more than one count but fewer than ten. CDR3 sequence: CASSLHSGANVLTF. CDR3 in DNA: TGTGCCAGCAGTTTACACTCTGGGGCCAACGTCCTGACTTTC. The V gene is TRBV28, the J gene TRBJ2-6; D gene ambiguous. Germline V gene data show CDR1 as MDHEN and CDR2 as SYDVKM. The V gene lost 2 bases and the J gene lost 0 bases, with 2 bases spanning the gap. There are 14 residues in the CDR3.